This T cell receptor (beta chain) came from a study of blood T cell repertoires in COVID-19. Study details: Collection of acute and convalescent COVID-19 samples took place in the United States, Italy and Spain. PBMCs, B-cell-depleted T cells, or T cells provided the cDNA or gDNA that made up the material.

This CDR3 comprises 14 residues. Trimming took 6 bases from V and 0 from J, leaving 13 bases between them. The V gene's germline CDR1 is SGHRS and CDR2 YFSETQ. In the original analysis: How many nucleated cells were present was estimated from reference gene primer amplification. The data were produced by immunoSEQ multiplex PCR, yet TCRdb's version contains in-frame clones alone and is incomplete. V, J and clone size reflect that table, while D and trimming were determined from the DNA. Of about 140,000 clones in the sample, approximately 86% were seen once. This sequence was found in a human donor in a cohort sampled during active COVID-19. Sequencing was carried out using peripheral blood. V is TRBV5-1 and J is TRBJ2-7, with a tentative D call TRBD1 (5 bases). For the CDR3, the DNA is TGCGCCAGCACGAGACAGCCTAGCTCCTACGAGCAGTACTTC. Amino acids: CASTRQPSSYEQYF. Supplemented by reference TRBV5-1 and TRBJ2-7, the full variable domain reads KAGVTQTPRYLIKTRGQQVTLSCSPISGHRSVSWYQQTPGQGLQFLFEYFSETQRNKGNFPGRFSGRQFSNSRSEMNVSTLELGDSALYLCASTRQPSSYEQYFGPGTRLTVT.